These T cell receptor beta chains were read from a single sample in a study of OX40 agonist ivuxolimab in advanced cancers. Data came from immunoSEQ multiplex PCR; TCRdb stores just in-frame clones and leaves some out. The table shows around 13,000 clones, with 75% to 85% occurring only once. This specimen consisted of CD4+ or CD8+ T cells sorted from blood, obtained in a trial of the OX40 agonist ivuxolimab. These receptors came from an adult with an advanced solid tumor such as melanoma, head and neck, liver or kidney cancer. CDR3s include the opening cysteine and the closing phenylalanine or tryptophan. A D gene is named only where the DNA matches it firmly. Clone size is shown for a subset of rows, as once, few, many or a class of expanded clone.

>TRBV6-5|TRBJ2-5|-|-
CASSFPRGTQQETQYF
TGTGCCAGCAGTTTCCCCCGTGGGACACAGCAAGAGACCCAGTACTTC
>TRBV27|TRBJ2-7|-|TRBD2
CASSPPRLAGAYEQYF
TGTGCCAGCAGCCCTCCTCGACTAGCGGGAGCCTACGAGCAGTACTTC
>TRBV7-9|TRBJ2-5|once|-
CASSPPLGREETQYF
TGTGCCAGCAGCCCGCCCCTGGGCCGGGAAGAGACCCAGTACTTC
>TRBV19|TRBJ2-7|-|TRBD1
CASSLQGWDYEQYF
TGTGCCAGTAGTCTACAGGGGTGGGACTACGAGCAGTACTTC
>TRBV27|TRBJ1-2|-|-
CASRREGTYYGYTF
TGTGCCAGCAGGAGGGAGGGGACATACTATGGCTACACCTTC
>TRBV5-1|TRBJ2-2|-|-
CASSLEGQSGELFF
TGCGCCAGCAGCCTAGAGGGCCAGAGCGGGGAGCTGTTTTTT
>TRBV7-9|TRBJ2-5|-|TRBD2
CASSPPAGAGTQYF
TGTGCCAGCAGCCCTCCAGCGGGAGCGGGGACCCAGTACTTC
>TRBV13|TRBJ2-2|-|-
CASSLPFRDSTGELFF
TGTGCCAGCAGCTTACCCTTCAGGGATTCGACCGGGGAGCTGTTTTTT
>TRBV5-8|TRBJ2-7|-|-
CASSPGTYEQYF
TGTGCCAGCAGCCCCGGGACCTACGAGCAGTACTTC
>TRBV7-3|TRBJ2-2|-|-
CASSETNTGELFF
TGTGCCAGCAGCGAAACTAACACCGGGGAGCTGTTTTTT
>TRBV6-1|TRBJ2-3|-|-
CASSGQGGASDTQYF
TGTGCCAGCAGTGGGCAGGGGGGGGCCTCAGATACGCAGTATTTT
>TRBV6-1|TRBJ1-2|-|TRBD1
CASSGQDSNYGYTF
TGTGCCAGCTCTGGACAGGACAGCAACTATGGCTACACCTTC
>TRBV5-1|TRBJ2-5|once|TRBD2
CASSLVREVETQYF
TGCGCCAGCAGCTTGGTACGGGAGGTGGAGACCCAGTACTTC